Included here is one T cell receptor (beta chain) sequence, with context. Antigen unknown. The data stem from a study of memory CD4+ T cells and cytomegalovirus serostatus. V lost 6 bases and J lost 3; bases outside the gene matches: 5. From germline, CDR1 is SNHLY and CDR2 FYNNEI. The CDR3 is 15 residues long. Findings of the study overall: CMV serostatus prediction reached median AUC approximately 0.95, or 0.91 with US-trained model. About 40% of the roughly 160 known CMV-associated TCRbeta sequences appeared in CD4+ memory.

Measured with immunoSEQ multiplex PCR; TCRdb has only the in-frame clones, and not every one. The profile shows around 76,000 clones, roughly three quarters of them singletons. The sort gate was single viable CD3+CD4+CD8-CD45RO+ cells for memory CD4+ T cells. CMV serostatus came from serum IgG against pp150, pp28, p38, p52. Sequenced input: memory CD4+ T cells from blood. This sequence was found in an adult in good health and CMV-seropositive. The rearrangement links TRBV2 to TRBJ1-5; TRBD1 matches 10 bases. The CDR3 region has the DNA TGTGCCAGCAGCAGGACAGGGGGATTCAATCAGCCCCAGCATTTT. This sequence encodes CASSRTGGFNQPQHF.